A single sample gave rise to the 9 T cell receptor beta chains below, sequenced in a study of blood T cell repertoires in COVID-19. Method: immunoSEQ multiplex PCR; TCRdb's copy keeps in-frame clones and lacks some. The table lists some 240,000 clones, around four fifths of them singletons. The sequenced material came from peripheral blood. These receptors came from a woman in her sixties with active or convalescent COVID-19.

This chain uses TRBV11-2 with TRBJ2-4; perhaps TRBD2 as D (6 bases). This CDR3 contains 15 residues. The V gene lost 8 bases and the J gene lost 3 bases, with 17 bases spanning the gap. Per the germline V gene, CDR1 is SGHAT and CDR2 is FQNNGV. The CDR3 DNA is TGTGCCAGCGGCAACAGGTGGGGGGTCAAAAACATTCAGTACTTC. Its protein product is CASGNRWGVKNIQYF. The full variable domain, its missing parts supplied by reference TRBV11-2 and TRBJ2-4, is EAGVAQSPRYKIIEKRQSVAFWCNPISGHATLYWYQQILGQGPKLLIQFQNNGVVDDSQLPKDRFSAERLKGVDSTLKIQPAKLEDSAVYLCASGNRWGVKNIQYFGAGTRLSVL.

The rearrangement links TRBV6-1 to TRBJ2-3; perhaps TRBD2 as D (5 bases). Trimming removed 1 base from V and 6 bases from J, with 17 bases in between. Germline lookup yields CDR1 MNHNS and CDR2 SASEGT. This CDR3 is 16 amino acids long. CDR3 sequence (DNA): TGTGCCAGCAGTGAAGATCTAGCCCGGGGAATTGATACGCAGTATTTT. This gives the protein CASSEDLARGIDTQYF.

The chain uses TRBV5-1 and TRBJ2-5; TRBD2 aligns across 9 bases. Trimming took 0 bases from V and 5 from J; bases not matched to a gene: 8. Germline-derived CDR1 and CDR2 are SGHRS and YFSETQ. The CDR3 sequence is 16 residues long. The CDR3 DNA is TGCGCCAGCAGCTTGGCCCCGACTAGCGGCCATGAGACCCAGTACTTC. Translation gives CASSLAPTSGHETQYF. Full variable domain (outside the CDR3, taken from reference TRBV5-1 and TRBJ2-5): KAGVTQTPRYLIKTRGQQVTLSCSPISGHRSVSWYQQTPGQGLQFLFEYFSETQRNKGNFPGRFSGRQFSNSRSEMNVSTLELGDSALYLCASSLAPTSGHETQYFGPGTRLLVL.

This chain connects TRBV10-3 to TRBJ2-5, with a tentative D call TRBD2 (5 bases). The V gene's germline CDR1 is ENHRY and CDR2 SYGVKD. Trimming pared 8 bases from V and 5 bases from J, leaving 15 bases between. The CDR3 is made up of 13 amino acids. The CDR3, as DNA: TGTGCCATCGCCCACGGGGATTCGGAGACCCAGTACTTC. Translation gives CAIAHGDSETQYF.

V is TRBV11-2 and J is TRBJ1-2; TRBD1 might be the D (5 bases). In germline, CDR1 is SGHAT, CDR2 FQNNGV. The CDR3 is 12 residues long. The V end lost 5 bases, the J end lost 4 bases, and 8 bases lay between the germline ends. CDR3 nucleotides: TGTGCCAGCAGCCAACAGGCCTATGGCTACACCTTC. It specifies CASSQQAYGYTF. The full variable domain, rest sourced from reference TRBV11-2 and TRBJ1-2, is EAGVAQSPRYKIIEKRQSVAFWCNPISGHATLYWYQQILGQGPKLLIQFQNNGVVDDSQLPKDRFSAERLKGVDSTLKIQPAKLEDSAVYLCASSQQAYGYTFGSGTRLTVV.

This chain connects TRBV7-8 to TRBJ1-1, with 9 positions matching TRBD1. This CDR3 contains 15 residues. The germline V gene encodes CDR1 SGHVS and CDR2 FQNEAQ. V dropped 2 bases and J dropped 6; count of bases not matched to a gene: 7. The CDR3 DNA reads TGTGCCAGCAGCTTAACAGGGGGCAGGGAGGCTGAAGCTTTCTTT. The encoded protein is CASSLTGGREAEAFF.

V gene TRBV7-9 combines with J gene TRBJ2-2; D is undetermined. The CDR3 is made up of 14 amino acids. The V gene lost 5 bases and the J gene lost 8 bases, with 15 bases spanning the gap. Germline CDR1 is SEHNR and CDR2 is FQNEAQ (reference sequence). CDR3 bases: TGTGCCAGCAGCCCCCCGGCCCGAGGAGGGGAGCTGTTTTTT. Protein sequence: CASSPPARGGELFF.

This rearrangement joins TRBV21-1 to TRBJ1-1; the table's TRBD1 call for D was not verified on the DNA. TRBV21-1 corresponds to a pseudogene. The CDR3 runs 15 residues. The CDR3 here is CASSKVTGKNTEAFF. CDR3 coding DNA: TGTGCCAGCAGCAAAGTAACAGGCAAGAACACTGAAGCTTTCTTT.

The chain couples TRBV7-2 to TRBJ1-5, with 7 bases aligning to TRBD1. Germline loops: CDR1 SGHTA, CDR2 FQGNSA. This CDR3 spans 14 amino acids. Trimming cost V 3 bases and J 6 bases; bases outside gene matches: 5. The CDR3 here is CASSLGQTGQPQHF. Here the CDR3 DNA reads TGTGCCAGCAGCTTGGGACAGACGGGTCAGCCCCAGCATTTT.